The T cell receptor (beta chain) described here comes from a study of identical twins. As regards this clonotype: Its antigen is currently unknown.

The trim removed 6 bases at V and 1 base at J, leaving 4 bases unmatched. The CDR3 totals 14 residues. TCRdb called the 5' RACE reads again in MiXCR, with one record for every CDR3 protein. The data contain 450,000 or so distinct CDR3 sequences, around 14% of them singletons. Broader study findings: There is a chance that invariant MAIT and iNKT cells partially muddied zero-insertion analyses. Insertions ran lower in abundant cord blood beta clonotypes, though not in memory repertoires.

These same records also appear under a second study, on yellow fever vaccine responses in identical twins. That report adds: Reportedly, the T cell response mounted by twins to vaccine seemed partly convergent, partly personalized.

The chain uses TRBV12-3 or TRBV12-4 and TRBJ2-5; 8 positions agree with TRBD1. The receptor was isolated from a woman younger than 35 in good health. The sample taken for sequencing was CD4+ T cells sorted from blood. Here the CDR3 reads CASSQDRAQETQYF. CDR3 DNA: TGTGCCAGCAGCCAGGACAGGGCCCAAGAGACCCAGTACTTC.